These 5 T cell receptor beta chains were all obtained from the same sample, sequenced in a study of chemoradiotherapy in HPV16-positive cancers. TCRdb's copy holds only in-frame clones and misses some; the assay was immunoSEQ multiplex PCR. Of 3,000 to 4,500 clones in the sample, about 93% were seen once. This material was acquired from a patient who underwent chemoradiotherapy. The receptors were sampled from a human donor with HPV-associated anogenital cancer.

V gene TRBV4-1 combines with J gene TRBJ2-2; TRBD2 is a possible D gene (5 bases). The CDR3 is 16 residues long. V dropped 1 base and J dropped 1 base, with 10 bases sitting between them. Germline assignment: CDR1 MGHRA and CDR2 YSYEKL. The CDR3 sequence is CASSQAAALNTGELFF. The CDR3 nucleotides read TGCGCCAGCAGCCAAGCAGCGGCACTGAACACCGGGGAGCTGTTTTTT.

The rearrangement uses TRBV5-1 and TRBJ1-1, with 7 bases fitting TRBD1. From germline, CDR1 is SGHRS and CDR2 YFSETQ. This CDR3 spans 14 amino acids. V was pared by 5 bases and J by 2 bases, with 6 bases of the junction left unmatched. The CDR3 reads CASRRGQANTEAFF. For the CDR3, the DNA is TGCGCCAGCAGACGAGGACAGGCAAACACTGAAGCTTTCTTT.

This clone was recorded a few times. The V and J genes are TRBV5-5 and TRBJ1-2; tentative D call: TRBD1 (6 bases). Trimming pared 4 bases from V and 0 bases from J, leaving 13 bases between. The CDR3 contains 15 residues. Germline-derived CDR1 and CDR2 are SGHKS and YYEKEE (reference sequence). In DNA form, the CDR3 reads TGTGCCAGCAGCAAACAACAGGGAGCTAACTATGGCTACACCTTC. Translated, it gives CASSKQQGANYGYTF.

The J gene is TRBJ2-5, the V gene TRBV18, with D unresolved. CDR1 and CDR2 (germline): KGHSH, LQKENI. This CDR3 has 12 amino acids. V was clipped by 1 base and J by 2 bases, with 2 bases between them. The CDR3 loop reads CASSPLQETQYF. The CDR3 coding sequence is TGTGCCAGCTCACCACTACAAGAGACCCAGTACTTC.

CDR3 residues: CASSTGASNYGYTF. The CDR3 DNA sequence: TGTGCCAGCAGCACCGGGGCCTCTAACTATGGCTACACCTTC. The rearrangement links TRBV7-9 to TRBJ1-2, with D perhaps matching TRBD1 (5 bases). Germline values: CDR1 SEHNR, CDR2 FQNEAQ (reference sequence). The CDR3 extends over 14 amino acids. The V gene lost 5 bases and the J gene lost 0 bases, with 10 bases spanning the gap.